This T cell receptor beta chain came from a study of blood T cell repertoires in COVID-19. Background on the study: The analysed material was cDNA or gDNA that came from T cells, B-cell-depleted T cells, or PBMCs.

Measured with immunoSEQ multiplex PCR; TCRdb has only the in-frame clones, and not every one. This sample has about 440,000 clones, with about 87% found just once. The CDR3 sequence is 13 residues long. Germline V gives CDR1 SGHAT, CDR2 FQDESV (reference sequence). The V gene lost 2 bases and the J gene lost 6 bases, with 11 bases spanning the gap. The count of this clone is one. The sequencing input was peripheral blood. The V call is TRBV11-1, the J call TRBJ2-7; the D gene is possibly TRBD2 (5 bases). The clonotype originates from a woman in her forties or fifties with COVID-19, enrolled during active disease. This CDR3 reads CASSLIRGTEQYF. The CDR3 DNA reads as TGTGCCAGCAGCTTAATACGGGGAACCGAGCAGTACTTC.